This entry lists 26 T cell receptor beta chains sequenced from one sample in a study of CD8+ T cells in alopecia areata (dated by TCRdb to the late 2010s). The time point label, read with the paper, signifies: roughly 27 days on oral tofacitinib. The sample's treatment or condition label, decoded: oral pan-JAK inhibitor, 5-10 mg twice daily. Library preparation employed the immunoSEQ multiplex PCR assay. For TCR sequencing, RNA was extracted from every sample and reverse transcribed into cDNA to serve as template. Imported from immuneACCESS, the table was reduced by TCRdb to in-frame sequences with V and J called. These copies leave out some clones; in studies compared against another copy, an unresolved V gene accounts for under half, and the cause of the remainder is not known. Counted in this sample were some 160,000 clones; around three fifths of them appeared once. The top ten clonotypes cover roughly 0.91% of the sample.

The input for sequencing was CD4+ T cells sorted from blood, taken at week 4, from a patient treated with tofacitinib. The receptors were sampled from a human donor with alopecia areata.

In regard to this clone: At one end the junction does not follow the germline gene, possibly because of a read error. The V gene is TRBV5-5, the J gene TRBJ1-1; D possibly corresponds to TRBD1 (5 bases). The CDR3 has 13 amino acids. From germline, CDR1 is SGHKS and CDR2 YYEKEE (reference sequence). As DNA, the CDR3 is TGCGCCAGCAGCCAAGACAGGAACACTGAAGCTTTCTTT. This codes for CASSQDRNTEAFF.

The chain carries TRBV5-1 and TRBJ2-5; no clear D gene. This CDR3 has 12 amino acids. V was clipped by 1 base and J by 5 bases, with 6 bases between them. Germline V gene data show CDR1 as SGHRS and CDR2 as YFSETQ. Here the CDR3 DNA reads TGCGCCAGCAGCTTGTATAGGGAGACCCAGTACTTC. It is translated as CASSLYRETQYF.

The V and J genes are TRBV4-3 and TRBJ1-2; D is unclear. Germline loops: CDR1 LGHNA, CDR2 YSLEER. V was pared by 1 base and J by 3 bases, with 9 bases between. The CDR3 contains 14 residues. CDR3: CASSQVRFDYGYTF. For the CDR3, the DNA is TGCGCCAGCAGCCAAGTTAGGTTTGACTATGGCTACACCTTC.

The rearrangement links TRBV7-9 to TRBJ2-6, with D unresolved. Germline CDR1 SEHNR, CDR2 FQNEAQ (reference sequence). The CDR3 sequence is 15 residues long. With 5 bases removed from V and 4 bases from J, the gap between germline ends came to 12 bases. The DNA for the CDR3 is TGTGCCAGCAGCCAAGCAAGTGGCGGGGCCAACGTCCTGACTTTC. This gives the protein CASSQASGGANVLTF.

The V call is TRBV5-4, the J call TRBJ2-7, with 7 bases matching TRBD1. CDR3 size: 13 residues. CDR1 and CDR2 from the germline V gene are SGHNT and YYREEE (reference sequence). The V gene end was trimmed by 0 bases and the J gene end by 6 bases; junction bases not matched to a gene: 3. Written as DNA, the CDR3 is TGTGCCAGCAGCTTGGACTCAGGGGGCGAGCAGTACTTC. This sequence encodes CASSLDSGGEQYF.

The rearrangement links TRBV30 to TRBJ1-4; 10 nucleotides align to TRBD1. The CDR3 loop spans 14 amino acids. Trimming removed 2 bases from V and 8 bases from J; junction bases left unmatched: 5. The germline V gene encodes CDR1 GTSNPN and CDR2 SVGIG (reference sequence). CDR3 residues: CAWSWTGGYEKLFF. The CDR3 DNA is TGTGCCTGGAGTTGGACAGGGGGTTACGAAAAACTGTTTTTT.

This chain links TRBV6-5 with TRBJ2-7, with D unresolved. Trimming cost V 2 bases and J 6 bases, with 14 bases left between them. Germline V CDR1 and CDR2: MNHEY, SVGAGI. The CDR3 contains 14 residues. CDR3 protein: CASSYPWTASEQYF. The DNA for the CDR3 is TGTGCCAGCAGTTACCCTTGGACCGCCAGCGAGCAGTACTTC.

This clone was seen a few times. This chain uses TRBV6-1 with TRBJ2-2; D could derive from TRBD1 or TRBD2 (5 bases each). The CDR3 runs 15 residues. V was cut by 4 bases and J by 4 bases, with 13 bases left in between. The germline V gene encodes CDR1 MNHNS and CDR2 SASEGT. For the CDR3, the DNA is TGTGCCAGCAGTGCCAGCCGAGGGGCCACCGGGGAGCTGTTTTTT. It translates to CASSASRGATGELFF.

Comment on this clone: The same CDR3 arises from other DNA sequences in this sample as well. This chain joins TRBV29-1 and TRBJ2-1, with D perhaps TRBD1 (6 bases). The germline V and J ends were trimmed by 3 bases and 6 bases, with 9 bases remaining between them. Germline values: CDR1 SQVTM, CDR2 ANQGSEA. The CDR3 has 12 residues. The DNA of the CDR3 is TGCAGCGTTGACAGGGGTGGCAATGAGCAGTTCTTC. This sequence encodes CSVDRGGNEQFF.

The CDR3 DNA reads as TGTGCCAGCCGGAGGGACAGGGGGCCAGTATATGGCTACACCTTC. Amino acid sequence: CASRRDRGPVYGYTF. The gene calls are TRBV7-9 and TRBJ1-2, with 12 bases identical to TRBD1. This CDR3 region has 15 residues. V lost 8 bases and J lost 5; bases outside the gene matches: 9. Germline V gives CDR1 SEHNR, CDR2 FQNEAQ (reference sequence).

The gene calls are TRBV5-1 and TRBJ2-5; a possible D gene is TRBD1 (6 bases). The CDR3 totals 14 residues. The V end lost 3 bases, the J end lost 4 bases, and 13 bases lay between the germline ends. The germline V gene has CDR1 SGHRS and CDR2 YFSETQ. For the CDR3, the DNA is TGCGCCAGCAGCTCCACAGGGCCGGGAGAGACCCAGTACTTC. Translating gives CASSSTGPGETQYF.

The rearrangement uses TRBV7-3 and TRBJ2-5, with 15 positions matching TRBD2. The germline gives CDR1 SGHTA, CDR2 FQGTGA. The V segment lost 5 bases and the J segment 2 bases; nucleotides outside the gene matches: 3. The length of the CDR3 is 16 residues. The CDR3 protein is CASSLGLAGGQETQYF. CDR3 coding DNA: TGTGCCAGCAGCCTGGGACTAGCGGGGGGACAAGAGACCCAGTACTTC. Filled out from reference TRBV7-3 and TRBJ2-5, the complete variable domain reads GAGVSQTPSNKVTEKGKYVELRCDPISGHTALYWYRQSLGQGPEFLIYFQGTGAADDSGLPNDRFFAVRPEGSVSTLKIQRTERGDSAVYLCASSLGLAGGQETQYFGPGTRLLVL.

This clone has more than one count but fewer than ten. J is TRBJ1-6 and V is TRBV7-9; possible D gene TRBD1, 5 bases. Germline values: CDR1 SEHNR, CDR2 FQNEAQ (reference sequence). The length of the CDR3 is 14 residues. Trimming cost V 5 bases and J 9 bases, with 14 bases left between them. The CDR3: CASSPQQGSSPLHF. CDR3 bases: TGTGCCAGCAGCCCGCAGCAGGGAAGTTCACCCCTCCACTTT.

V usage is TRBV12-5 and J usage is TRBJ2-5; no firm D call. V dropped 0 bases and J dropped 6 bases, with 5 bases sitting between them. The CDR3 sequence is 12 residues long. Germline CDR1 reads LGHNT; CDR2 reads FRNRAP. The CDR3 here is CASGLVEQTQYF. CDR3 bases: TGTGCTAGTGGTTTGGTAGAACAGACCCAGTACTTC.

This chain joins TRBV7-2 and TRBJ1-1; a possible D gene is TRBD1 (5 bases). The CDR3 sequence is 14 residues long. Germline V lookup: CDR1 SGHTA, CDR2 FQGNSA. Trimming removed 4 bases at V and 0 bases at J, with 9 bases between. The CDR3 is CASSSTAVNTEAFF. The CDR3 coding sequence is TGTGCCAGCAGCTCGACAGCTGTGAACACTGAAGCTTTCTTT.

In this sample, this clone turned up a few times. The J gene is TRBJ2-3, the V gene TRBV5-1; no clear D. Germline V gene data show CDR1 as SGHRS and CDR2 as YFSETQ. V was clipped by 5 bases and J by 0 bases, with 13 bases between them. The CDR3 extends over 15 amino acids. The CDR3 DNA follows: TGCGCCAGCAGAGTCTTAGGTGCTAGCACAGATACGCAGTATTTT. As protein: CASRVLGASTDTQYF. The variable domain in full, completed from reference TRBV5-1 and TRBJ2-3, reads KAGVTQTPRYLIKTRGQQVTLSCSPISGHRSVSWYQQTPGQGLQFLFEYFSETQRNKGNFPGRFSGRQFSNSRSEMNVSTLELGDSALYLCASRVLGASTDTQYFGPGTRLTVL.

The chain couples TRBV30 to TRBJ2-3, with unresolved D. The germline V gene has CDR1 GTSNPN and CDR2 SVGIG (reference sequence). This CDR3 region has 13 residues. Trimming took 1 base from V and 0 from J, leaving 5 bases between them. The CDR3 DNA sequence: TGTGCCTGGAGTGGGGAAAGCACAGATACGCAGTATTTT. Amino acid sequence: CAWSGESTDTQYF.

The J gene is TRBJ2-7, the V gene TRBV30; D is tentatively TRBD1 or TRBD2 (5 bases each). CDR1 and CDR2 (germline): GTSNPN, SVGIG (reference sequence). V dropped 4 bases and J dropped 11 bases, with 15 bases sitting between them. The CDR3 covers 11 residues. CDR3 bases: TGTGCCTGGACCACGGGACCGCATAAGTACTTC. Translation: CAWTTGPHKYF.

This chain uses TRBV29-1 with TRBJ2-3, with 11 bases lining up with TRBD1. J gave up 7 bases and V 4 bases, and 1 base lay outside the gene matches. The CDR3 sequence is 12 residues long. Germline V gives CDR1 SQVTM, CDR2 ANQGSEA. CDR3 DNA sequence: TGCAGCGTTGGGGACAGGGGGAATACGCAGTATTTT. This encodes CSVGDRGNTQYF.

This clone appeared a single time. The CDR3 reads CSVASAGRTDTQYF. The CDR3 bases are TGCAGCGTTGCGTCCGCGGGCCGCACAGATACGCAGTATTTT. The chain joins TRBV29-1 to TRBJ2-3; weak D call: TRBD2 (5 bases). The CDR3 contains 14 residues. Between the trimmed V and J ends, which lost 4 bases and 1 base, there was a span of 12 bases. Germline CDR1 is SQVTM and CDR2 is ANQGSEA.

This chain joins TRBV27 and TRBJ1-1; TRBD1 is a possible D gene (6 bases). This CDR3 spans 13 amino acids. Trimming stripped 4 bases from V and 5 bases from J, with 11 bases between. Germline V gives CDR1 MNHEY, CDR2 SMNVEV (reference sequence). CDR3 protein: CASSSHQGTEAFF. CDR3 bases: TGTGCCAGCAGTTCGCACCAGGGGACTGAAGCTTTCTTT.

The CDR3 DNA reads as TGTGCCAGCAGCTGGATTGCTGATAGTCAGCCCCAGCATTTT. Translated, it gives CASSWIADSQPQHF. The genes are TRBV7-2 and TRBJ1-5, with unresolved D. The CDR3 contains 14 residues. In germline, CDR1 is SGHTA, CDR2 FQGNSA. V lost 4 bases, J lost 6 bases, and 13 bases lay in between.

The CDR3 protein is CASSLGAYQPQHF. As DNA, the CDR3 is TGTGCCAGCAGCTTGGGAGCGTATCAGCCCCAGCATTTT. The chain employs TRBV7-9 and TRBJ1-5; D is uncertain. Trimming took 3 bases from V and 5 from J, leaving 8 bases between them. Looked up from germline, CDR1 is SEHNR and CDR2 is FQNEAQ (reference sequence). CDR3 size: 13 residues.

Turning to this clone: Other DNA sequences in the same sample also yield this CDR3. The V gene is TRBV10-3, the J gene TRBJ2-7; D is ambiguous. Germline CDR1 ENHRY, CDR2 SYGVKD. Trimming took off 2 bases at V and 4 bases at J, with 3 bases between the two ends. This CDR3 is built from 11 residues. The CDR3, as DNA: TGTGCCATCAGTGAGGGGTACGAGCAGTACTTC. Protein product: CAISEGYEQYF.

J is TRBJ2-3 and V is TRBV30; D perhaps matches TRBD1 (5 bases). The CDR3 runs 13 residues. V was shortened by 2 bases and J by 3 bases, with 9 bases between the two germline ends. Germline values: CDR1 GTSNPN, CDR2 SVGIG (reference sequence). In nucleotides, the CDR3 is TGTGCCTGGAGTCTTACAGGTACAGATACGCAGTATTTT. Residues: CAWSLTGTDTQYF. The complete variable domain, with remaining parts taken from reference TRBV30 and TRBJ2-3, reads SQTIHQWPATLVQPVGSPLSLECTVEGTSNPNLYWYRQAAGRGLQLLFYSVGIGQISSEVPQNLSASRPQDRQFILSSKKLLLSDSGFYLCAWSLTGTDTQYFGPGTRLTVL.

The rearrangement links TRBV5-1 to TRBJ1-1; weak D call: TRBD1 (6 bases). CDR3 length: 14 amino acids. V was clipped by 5 bases and J by 0 bases, with 11 bases between them. In germline, CDR1 is SGHRS, CDR2 YFSETQ. The CDR3 nucleotides are TGCGCCAGCAGGCCCGGACAGCTGAACACTGAAGCTTTCTTT. It encodes CASRPGQLNTEAFF.